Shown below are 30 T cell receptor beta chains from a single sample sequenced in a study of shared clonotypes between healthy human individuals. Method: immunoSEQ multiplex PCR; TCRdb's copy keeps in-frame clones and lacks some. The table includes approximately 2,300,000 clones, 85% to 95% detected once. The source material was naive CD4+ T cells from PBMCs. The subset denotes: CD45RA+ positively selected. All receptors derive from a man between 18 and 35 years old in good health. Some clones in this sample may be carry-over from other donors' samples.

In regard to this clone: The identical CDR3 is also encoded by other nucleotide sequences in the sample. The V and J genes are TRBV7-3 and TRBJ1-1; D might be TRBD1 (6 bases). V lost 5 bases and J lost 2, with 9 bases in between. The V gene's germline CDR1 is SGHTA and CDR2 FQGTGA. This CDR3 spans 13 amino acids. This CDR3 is CASSQDSNTEAFF. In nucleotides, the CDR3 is TGTGCCAGCAGCCAGGACAGTAACACTGAAGCTTTCTTT.

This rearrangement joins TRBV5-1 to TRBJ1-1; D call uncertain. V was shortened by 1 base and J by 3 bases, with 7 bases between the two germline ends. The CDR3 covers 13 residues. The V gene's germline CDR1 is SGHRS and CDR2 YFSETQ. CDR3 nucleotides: TGCGCCAGCAGCTTGTACGTAGACACTGAAGCTTTCTTT. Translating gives CASSLYVDTEAFF.

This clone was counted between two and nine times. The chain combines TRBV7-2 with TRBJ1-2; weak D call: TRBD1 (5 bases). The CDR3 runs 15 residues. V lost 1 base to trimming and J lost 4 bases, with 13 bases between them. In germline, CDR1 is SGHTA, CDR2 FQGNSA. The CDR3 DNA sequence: TGTGCCAGCAGCTTAGGGGGGGTTAGAGGCTATGGCTACACCTTC. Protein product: CASSLGGVRGYGYTF.

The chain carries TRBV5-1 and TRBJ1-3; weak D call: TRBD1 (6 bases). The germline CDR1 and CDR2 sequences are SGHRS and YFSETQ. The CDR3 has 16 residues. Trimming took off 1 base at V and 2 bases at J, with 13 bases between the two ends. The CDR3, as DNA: TGCGCCAGCAGCTTGCTGGGGGCCCTCACTGGAAACACCATATATTTT. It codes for CASSLLGALTGNTIYF.

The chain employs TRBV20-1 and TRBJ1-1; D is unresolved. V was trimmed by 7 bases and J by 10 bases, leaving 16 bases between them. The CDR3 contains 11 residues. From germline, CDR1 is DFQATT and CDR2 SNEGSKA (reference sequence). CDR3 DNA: TGCAGTGTTTCAGACACCCCAACAGCTTTCTTT. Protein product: CSVSDTPTAFF.

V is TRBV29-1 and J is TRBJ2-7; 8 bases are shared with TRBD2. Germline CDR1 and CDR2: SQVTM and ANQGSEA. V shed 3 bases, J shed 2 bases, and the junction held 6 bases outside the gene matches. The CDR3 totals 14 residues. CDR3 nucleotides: TGCAGCGTTGAGGTTAGCGGGGTCCCCTACGAGCAGTACTTC. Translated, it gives CSVEVSGVPYEQYF.

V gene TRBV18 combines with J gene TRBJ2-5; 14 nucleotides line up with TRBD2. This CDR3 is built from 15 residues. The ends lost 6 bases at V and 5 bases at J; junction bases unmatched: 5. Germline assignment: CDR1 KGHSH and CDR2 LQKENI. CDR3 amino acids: CASSPTSGRDETQYF. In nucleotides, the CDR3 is TGTGCCAGCTCGCCGACTAGCGGGAGGGATGAGACCCAGTACTTC. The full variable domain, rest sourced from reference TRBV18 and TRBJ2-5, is NAGVMQNPRHLVRRRGQEARLRCSPMKGHSHVYWYRQLPEEGLKFMVYLQKENIIDESGMPKERFSAEFPKEGPSILRIQQVVRGDSAAYFCASSPTSGRDETQYFGPGTRLLVL.

The CDR3 spells CASSTSLYEQYF. In DNA, the CDR3 is TGTGCCAGCAGCACGAGCCTCTACGAGCAGTACTTC. V is TRBV7-9 and J is TRBJ2-7, with D uncertain. Germline V gene lookup returns CDR1 SEHNR and CDR2 FQNEAQ (reference sequence). The V and J ends lost 5 bases and 3 bases respectively, with 8 bases between them. The length of the CDR3 is 12 residues.

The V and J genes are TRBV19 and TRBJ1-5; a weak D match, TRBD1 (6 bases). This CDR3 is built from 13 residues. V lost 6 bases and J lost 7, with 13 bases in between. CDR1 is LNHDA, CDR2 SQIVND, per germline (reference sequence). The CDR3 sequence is CASRVQGDQPQHF. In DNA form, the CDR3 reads TGTGCCAGTAGGGTACAGGGAGACCAGCCCCAGCATTTT.

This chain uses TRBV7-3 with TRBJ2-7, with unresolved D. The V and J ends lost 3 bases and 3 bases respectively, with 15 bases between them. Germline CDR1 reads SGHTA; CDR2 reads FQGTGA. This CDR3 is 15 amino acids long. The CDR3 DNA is TGTGCCAGCAGCTTGACGGTTGGGCTAATCTACGAGCAGTACTTC. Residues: CASSLTVGLIYEQYF.

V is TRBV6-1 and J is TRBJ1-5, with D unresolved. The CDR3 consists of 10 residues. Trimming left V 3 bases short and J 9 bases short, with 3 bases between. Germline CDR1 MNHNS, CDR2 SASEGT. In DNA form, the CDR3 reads TGTGCCAGCAGTGATCCGCCCCAGCATTTT. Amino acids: CASSDPPQHF.

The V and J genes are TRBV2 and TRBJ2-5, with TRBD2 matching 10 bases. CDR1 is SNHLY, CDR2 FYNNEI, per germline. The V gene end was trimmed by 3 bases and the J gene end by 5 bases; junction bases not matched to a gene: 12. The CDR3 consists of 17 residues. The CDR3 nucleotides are TGTGCCAGCAGTGACCTAAGGACTAGCGGAGTCGTGGAGACCCAGTACTTC. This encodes CASSDLRTSGVVETQYF. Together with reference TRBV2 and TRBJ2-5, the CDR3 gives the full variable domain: EPEVTQTPSHQVTQMGQEVILRCVPISNHLYFYWYRQILGQKVEFLVSFYNNEISEKSEIFDDQFSVERPDGSNFTLKIRSTKLEDSAMYFCASSDLRTSGVVETQYFGPGTRLLVL.

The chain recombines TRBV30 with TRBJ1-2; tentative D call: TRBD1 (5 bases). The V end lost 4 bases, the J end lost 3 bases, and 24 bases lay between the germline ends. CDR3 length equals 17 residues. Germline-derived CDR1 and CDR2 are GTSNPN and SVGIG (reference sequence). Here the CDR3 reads CAWNLRLKGKGDYGYTF. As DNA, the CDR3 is TGTGCCTGGAATCTTCGTCTAAAAGGCAAAGGGGACTATGGCTACACCTTC. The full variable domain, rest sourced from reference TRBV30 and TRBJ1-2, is SQTIHQWPATLVQPVGSPLSLECTVEGTSNPNLYWYRQAAGRGLQLLFYSVGIGQISSEVPQNLSASRPQDRQFILSSKKLLLSDSGFYLCAWNLRLKGKGDYGYTFGSGTRLTVV.

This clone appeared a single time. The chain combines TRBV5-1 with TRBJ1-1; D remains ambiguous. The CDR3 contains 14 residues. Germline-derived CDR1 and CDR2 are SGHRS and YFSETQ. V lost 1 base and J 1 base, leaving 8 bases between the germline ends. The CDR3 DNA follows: TGCGCCAGCAGCTTGTTGGCAGGGAACACTGAAGCTTTCTTT. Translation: CASSLLAGNTEAFF.

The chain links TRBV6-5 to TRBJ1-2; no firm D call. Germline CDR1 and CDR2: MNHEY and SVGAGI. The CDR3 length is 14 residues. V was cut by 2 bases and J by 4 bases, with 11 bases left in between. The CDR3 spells CASSYGGKIYGYTF. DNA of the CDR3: TGTGCCAGCAGTTACGGCGGCAAGATCTATGGCTACACCTTC.

The CDR3 protein is CASSLWQSTYEQYF. The CDR3 DNA is TGTGCCAGCAGCTTGTGGCAGAGCACCTACGAGCAGTACTTC. The J gene is TRBJ2-7, the V gene TRBV13, with D unclear. Deletions cut 3 bases from V and 2 bases from J, with 11 bases between. Germline CDR1 and CDR2: PRHDT and FYEKMQ (reference sequence). CDR3 length equals 14 residues.

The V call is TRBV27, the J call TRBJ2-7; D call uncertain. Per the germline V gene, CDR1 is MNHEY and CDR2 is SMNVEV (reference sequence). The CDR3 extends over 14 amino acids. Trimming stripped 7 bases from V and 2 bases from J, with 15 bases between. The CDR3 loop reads CASKEPGLPYEQYF. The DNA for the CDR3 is TGTGCCAGCAAAGAACCGGGCCTACCCTACGAGCAGTACTTC.

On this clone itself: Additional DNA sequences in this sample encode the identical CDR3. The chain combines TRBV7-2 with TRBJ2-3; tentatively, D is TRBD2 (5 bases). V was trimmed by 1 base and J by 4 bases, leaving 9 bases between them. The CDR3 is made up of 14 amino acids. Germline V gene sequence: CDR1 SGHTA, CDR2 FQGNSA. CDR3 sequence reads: CASSLGLAADTQYF. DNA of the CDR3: TGTGCCAGCAGCTTAGGGCTAGCTGCAGATACGCAGTATTTT. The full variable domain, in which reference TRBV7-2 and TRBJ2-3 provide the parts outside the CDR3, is GAGVSQSPSNKVTEKGKDVELRCDPISGHTALYWYRQSLGQGLEFLIYFQGNSAPDKSGLPSDRFSAERTGGSVSTLTIQRTQQEDSAVYLCASSLGLAADTQYFGPGTRLTVL.

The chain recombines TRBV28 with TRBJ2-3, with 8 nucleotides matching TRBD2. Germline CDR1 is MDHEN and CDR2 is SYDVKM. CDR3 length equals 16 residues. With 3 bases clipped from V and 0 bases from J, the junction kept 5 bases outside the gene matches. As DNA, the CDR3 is TGTGCCAGCAGTTTTAGCGGGATCCTTAGCACAGATACGCAGTATTTT. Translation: CASSFSGILSTDTQYF.

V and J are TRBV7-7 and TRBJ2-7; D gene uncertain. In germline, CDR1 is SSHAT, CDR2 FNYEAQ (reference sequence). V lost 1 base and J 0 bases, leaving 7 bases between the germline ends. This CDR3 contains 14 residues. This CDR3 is CASSLGGASYEQYF. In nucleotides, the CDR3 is TGTGCCAGCAGCTTAGGAGGTGCCTCCTACGAGCAGTACTTC. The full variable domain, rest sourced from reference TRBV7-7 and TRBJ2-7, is GAGVSQSPRYKVTKRGQDVTLRCDPISSHATLYWYQQALGQGPEFLTYFNYEAQPDKSGLPSDRFSAERPEGSISTLTIQRTEQRDSAMYRCASSLGGASYEQYFGPGTRLTVT.

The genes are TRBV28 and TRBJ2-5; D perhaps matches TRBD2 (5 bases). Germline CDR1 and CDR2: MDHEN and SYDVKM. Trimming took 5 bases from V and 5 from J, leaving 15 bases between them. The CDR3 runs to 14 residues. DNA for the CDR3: TGTGCCAGCAGTATAGGAGGCGGACGGGAGACCCAGTACTTC. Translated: CASSIGGGRETQYF.

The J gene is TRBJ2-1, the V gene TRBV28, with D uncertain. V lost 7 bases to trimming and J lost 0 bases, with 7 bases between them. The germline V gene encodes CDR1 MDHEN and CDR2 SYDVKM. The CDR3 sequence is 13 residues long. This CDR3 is CASIGFSYNEQFF. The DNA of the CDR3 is TGTGCCAGCATCGGATTCTCCTACAATGAGCAGTTCTTC.

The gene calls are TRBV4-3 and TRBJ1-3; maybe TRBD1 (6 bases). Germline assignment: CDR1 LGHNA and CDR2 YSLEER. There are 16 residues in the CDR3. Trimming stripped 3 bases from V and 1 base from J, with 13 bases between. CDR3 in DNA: TGCGCCAGCAGCCAGCAGGGGAGGGGTTCTGGAAACACCATATATTTT. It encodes CASSQQGRGSGNTIYF.

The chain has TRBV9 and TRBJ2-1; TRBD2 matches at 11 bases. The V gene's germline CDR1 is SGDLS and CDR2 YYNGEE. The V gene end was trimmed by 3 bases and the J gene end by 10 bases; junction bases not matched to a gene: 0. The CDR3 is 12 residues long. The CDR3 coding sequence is TGTGCCAGCAGCGCTAGCGGGAGGGAGCAGTTCTTC. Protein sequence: CASSASGREQFF.

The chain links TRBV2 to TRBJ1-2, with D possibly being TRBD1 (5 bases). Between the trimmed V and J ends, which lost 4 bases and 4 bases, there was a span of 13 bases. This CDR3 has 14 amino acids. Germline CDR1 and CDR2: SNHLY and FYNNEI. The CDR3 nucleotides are TGTGCCAGCAGTGCGGGACGGGAATCCTATGGCTACACCTTC. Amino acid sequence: CASSAGRESYGYTF.

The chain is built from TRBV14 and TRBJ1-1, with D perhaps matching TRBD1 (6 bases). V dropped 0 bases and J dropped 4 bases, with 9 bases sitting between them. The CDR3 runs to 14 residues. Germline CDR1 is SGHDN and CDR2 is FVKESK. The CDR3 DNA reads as TGTGCCAGCAGCCAAGAGGACAGTTTCACTGAAGCTTTCTTT. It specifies CASSQEDSFTEAFF.

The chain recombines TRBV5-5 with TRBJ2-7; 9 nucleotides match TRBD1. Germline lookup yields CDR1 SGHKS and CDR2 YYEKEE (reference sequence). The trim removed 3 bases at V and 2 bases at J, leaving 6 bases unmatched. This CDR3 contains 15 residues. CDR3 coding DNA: TGTGCCAGCAGCTATTGGACAGGGGCCACCTACGAGCAGTACTTC. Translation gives CASSYWTGATYEQYF. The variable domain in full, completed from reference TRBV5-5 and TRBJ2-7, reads DAGVTQSPTHLIKTRGQQVTLRCSPISGHKSVSWYQQVLGQGPQFIFQYYEKEERGRGNFPDRFSARQFPNYSSELNVNALLLGDSALYLCASSYWTGATYEQYFGPGTRLTVT.

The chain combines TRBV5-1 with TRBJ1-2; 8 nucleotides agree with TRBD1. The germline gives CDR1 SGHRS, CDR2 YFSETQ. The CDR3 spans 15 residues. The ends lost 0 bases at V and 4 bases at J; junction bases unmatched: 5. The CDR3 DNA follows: TGCGCCAGCAGCTTGGCGAGACAGGGGACCTATGGCTACACCTTC. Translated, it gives CASSLARQGTYGYTF.

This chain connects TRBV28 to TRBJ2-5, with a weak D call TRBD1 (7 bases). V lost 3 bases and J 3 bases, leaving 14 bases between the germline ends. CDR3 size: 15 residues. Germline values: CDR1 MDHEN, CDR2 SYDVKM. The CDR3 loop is CASSFPRGAKETQYF. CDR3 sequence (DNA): TGTGCCAGCAGTTTCCCCAGGGGGGCTAAAGAGACCCAGTACTTC.

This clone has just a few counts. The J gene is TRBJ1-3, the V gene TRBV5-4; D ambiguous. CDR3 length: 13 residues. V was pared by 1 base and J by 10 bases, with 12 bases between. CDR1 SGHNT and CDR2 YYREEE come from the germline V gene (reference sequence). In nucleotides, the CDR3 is TGTGCCAGCAGCTTGTACGCCATAGATACCATATATTTT. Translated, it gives CASSLYAIDTIYF.